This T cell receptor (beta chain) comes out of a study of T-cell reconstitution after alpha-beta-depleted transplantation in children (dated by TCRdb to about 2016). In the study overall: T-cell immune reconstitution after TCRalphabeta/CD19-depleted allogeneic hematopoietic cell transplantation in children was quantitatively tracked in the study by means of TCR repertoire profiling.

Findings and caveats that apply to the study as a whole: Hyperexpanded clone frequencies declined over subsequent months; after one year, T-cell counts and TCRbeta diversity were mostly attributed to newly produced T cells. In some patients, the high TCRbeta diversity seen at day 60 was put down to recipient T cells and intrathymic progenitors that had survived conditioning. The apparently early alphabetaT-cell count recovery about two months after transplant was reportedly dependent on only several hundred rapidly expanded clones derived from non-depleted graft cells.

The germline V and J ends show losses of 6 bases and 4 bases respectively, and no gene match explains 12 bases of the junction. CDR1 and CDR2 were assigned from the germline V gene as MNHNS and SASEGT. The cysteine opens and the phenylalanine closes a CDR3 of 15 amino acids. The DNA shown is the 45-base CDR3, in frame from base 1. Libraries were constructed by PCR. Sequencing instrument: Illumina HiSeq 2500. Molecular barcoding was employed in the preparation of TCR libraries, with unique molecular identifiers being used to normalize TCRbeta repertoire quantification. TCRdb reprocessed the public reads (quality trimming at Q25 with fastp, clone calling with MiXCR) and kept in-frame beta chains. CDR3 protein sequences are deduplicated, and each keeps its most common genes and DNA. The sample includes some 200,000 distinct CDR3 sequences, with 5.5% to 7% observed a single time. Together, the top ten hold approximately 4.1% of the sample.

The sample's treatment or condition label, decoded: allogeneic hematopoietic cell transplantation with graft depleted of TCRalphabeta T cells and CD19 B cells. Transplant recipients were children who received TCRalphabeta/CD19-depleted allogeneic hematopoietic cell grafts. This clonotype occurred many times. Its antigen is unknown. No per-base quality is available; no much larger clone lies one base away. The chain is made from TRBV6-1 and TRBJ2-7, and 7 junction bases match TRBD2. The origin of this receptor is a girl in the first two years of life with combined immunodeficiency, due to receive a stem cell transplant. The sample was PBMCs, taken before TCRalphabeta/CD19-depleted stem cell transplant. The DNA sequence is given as TGTGCCAGCAGCGGGCCGGGACTATCCATTTACGAGCAGTACTTC. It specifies CASSGPGLSIYEQYF.